A single sample gave rise to the 27 T cell receptor beta chains below, sequenced in a study of regulatory T cells in long-lasting Graves disease. Time point in this sample: newly diagnosed GD, antithyroid drugs for less than 3 months. PBMC RNA was the source of the TCR library. Through Arm-PCR of CDR3 regions and iRepertoire HTBI primers, TCR beta libraries were built. TCRdb reanalysed the multiplex PCR reads using MiXCR and keeps one entry per CDR3 protein. The table has a few hundred thousand distinct CDR3 sequences, approximately 15% seen once. A further study also used this sample, focusing on T cells in Graves' hyperthyroidism and ophthalmopathy.

Sequencing was performed on peripheral blood mononuclear cells (PBMCs), taken at new diagnosis, from a patient treated with antithyroid drugs. Source of these receptors: a man aged 35-49 years with Graves disease.

This clonotype was detected a few times. Written as DNA, the CDR3 is TGCAGCGTTGAAGTTCGGAACACTGAAGCTTTCTTT. It specifies CSVEVRNTEAFF. The chain is built from TRBV29-1 and TRBJ1-1, with no clear D. CDR3 length equals 12 residues. Trimming removed 1 base from V and 1 base from J, with 4 bases in between. CDR1 is SQVTM, CDR2 ANQGSEA, per germline.

This clonotype was observed a few times. A much larger clone lies one base from this, so it may be a read error. The rearrangement uses TRBV6-2 or TRBV6-3 and TRBJ2-3, with 9 bases fitting TRBD2. Germline V lookup: CDR1 MNHEY, CDR2 SVGEGT. V shed 2 bases, J shed 2 bases, and the junction held 2 bases outside the gene matches. CDR3 size: 15 residues. Written as DNA, the CDR3 is TGTGCCAGCAGTTACCTAGCGGGGAACACAGATACGCAGTATTTT. Amino acids: CASSYLAGNTDTQYF.

This clonotype was observed at least ten times. The rearrangement joins TRBV12-3 or TRBV12-4 to TRBJ2-5, with 9 bases fitting TRBD2. The CDR3 has 15 amino acids. V lost 6 bases and J lost 3; bases outside the gene matches: 8. The CDR3 nucleotides are TGTGCCAGCAGCCCCGGGACTAGCAGAGAAGAGACCCAGTACTTC. The encoded protein is CASSPGTSREETQYF.

This clonotype has just a few counts. This chain connects TRBV6-5 to TRBJ1-4; D gene uncertain. This CDR3 is built from 14 residues. V lost 3 bases, J lost 5 bases, and 10 bases lay in between. Germline CDR1 is MNHEY and CDR2 is SVGAGI. CDR3 protein: CASSYLSLNEKLFF. In nucleotides, the CDR3 is TGTGCCAGCAGTTATCTGAGCCTGAATGAAAAACTGTTTTTT.

This clonotype appeared a few times. This chain uses TRBV27 with TRBJ1-5; 7 positions match TRBD1. CDR3 length: 13 residues. The germline V gene encodes CDR1 MNHEY and CDR2 SMNVEV (reference sequence). V trimming: 6 bases; J trimming: 9 bases; junction bases outside the gene matches: 8. This chain's CDR3 is CASSDHRGRPQHF. In DNA, the CDR3 is TGTGCCAGCAGCGACCACAGGGGAAGGCCCCAGCATTTT.

The chain has TRBV7-2 and TRBJ2-2; 7 bases are shared with TRBD1. CDR1 and CDR2 (germline): SGHTA, FQGNSA. Trimming at V came to 8 bases and at J to 6 bases, leaving 9 bases not matched to a gene. CDR3 length: 14 amino acids. In DNA, the CDR3 is TGTGCCAGCCGCTGGGACAGCAGATCCGGGGAGCTGTTTTTT. Translating it yields CASRWDSRSGELFF.

This clonotype has ten or more counts. The chain combines TRBV28 with TRBJ2-3, with 16 bases identical to TRBD2. In germline, CDR1 is MDHEN, CDR2 SYDVKM. Germline trimming cut 4 bases from V and 7 bases from J; bases unmatched to any gene: 8. The CDR3 loop spans 17 amino acids. CDR3 amino acids: CASSSGTSGGAPYTQYF. The CDR3, as DNA: TGTGCCAGCAGTTCCGGGACTAGCGGGGGGGCCCCTTATACGCAGTATTTT.

In its sample, this clonotype was seen many times. The rearrangement joins TRBV18 to TRBJ2-7; D is uncertain. Looked up from germline, CDR1 is KGHSH and CDR2 is LQKENI. V dropped 3 bases and J dropped 2 bases, with 8 bases sitting between them. The CDR3 loop spans 13 amino acids. DNA of the CDR3: TGTGCCAGCTCACCCCTGGGCACCTACGAGCAGTACTTC. Translating gives CASSPLGTYEQYF.

This clonotype was detected only a few times. The rearrangement links TRBV5-1 to TRBJ2-7; TRBD1 matches 8 bases. Germline V gene sequence: CDR1 SGHRS, CDR2 YFSETQ. Unmatched junction bases numbered 7, after V lost 0 bases and J lost 2 bases. CDR3 length: 16 residues. The chain's CDR3 is CASSLVSTGATYEQYF. DNA of the CDR3: TGCGCCAGCAGCTTGGTGTCGACAGGGGCCACCTACGAGCAGTACTTC.

This clonotype was recorded many times. This rearrangement joins TRBV20-1 to TRBJ2-1; 9 positions agree with TRBD2. Trimming cost V 5 bases and J 7 bases; bases outside gene matches: 6. The germline CDR1 and CDR2 sequences are DFQATT and SNEGSKA (reference sequence). This CDR3 is 13 amino acids long. CDR3 nucleotide sequence: TGCAGTGCTTTAGCGGGGGCAAATAATGAGCAGTTCTTC. The encoded protein is CSALAGANNEQFF.

This clonotype was observed many times. The J gene is TRBJ1-3, the V gene TRBV5-1; D uncertain. The CDR3 length is 15 residues. Trimming removed 4 bases at V and 1 base at J, with 12 bases between. The germline V gene encodes CDR1 SGHRS and CDR2 YFSETQ. CDR3 nucleotides: TGCGCCAGCAGCGATACGACTGGATCTGGAAACACCATATATTTT. Amino acids: CASSDTTGSGNTIYF.

V gene TRBV18 combines with J gene TRBJ2-3; 9 bases agree with TRBD1. The closer fit of TRBJ2-7 to the DNA end suggests the J call may be wrong. This CDR3 region has 16 residues. Germline V gene data show CDR1 as KGHSH and CDR2 as LQKENI. CDR3 coding DNA: TGTGCCAGCTCACCACGTCCAGGACAGGGGTCCTACGAGCAGTACTTC. Residues: CASSPRPGQGSYEQYF.

This clonotype was detected many times. The rearrangement links TRBV11-2 to TRBJ2-2, with D hard to call. This CDR3 is 16 amino acids long. Trimming took off 2 bases at V and 7 bases at J, with 17 bases between the two ends. Germline V gene data show CDR1 as SGHAT and CDR2 as FQNNGV. Here the CDR3 reads CASSLSAMWLLGELFF. CDR3 DNA: TGTGCCAGCAGCTTATCGGCGATGTGGCTTCTCGGGGAGCTGTTTTTT. The complete variable domain, with remaining parts taken from reference TRBV11-2 and TRBJ2-2, reads EAGVAQSPRYKIIEKRQSVAFWCNPISGHATLYWYQQILGQGPKLLIQFQNNGVVDDSQLPKDRFSAERLKGVDSTLKIQPAKLEDSAVYLCASSLSAMWLLGELFFGEGSRLTVL.

There are a few counts of this clonotype. The chain carries TRBV12-3 or TRBV12-4 and TRBJ2-3; 7 bases are shared with TRBD1. V dropped 11 bases and J dropped 1; count of bases not matched to a gene: 9. This CDR3 spans 14 amino acids. CDR3 protein: CAGNDRARTDTQYF. The CDR3 DNA reads as TGTGCCGGCAACGACAGGGCTCGCACAGATACGCAGTATTTT.

The chain couples TRBV5-1 to TRBJ1-6; D unresolved. Germline V gives CDR1 SGHRS, CDR2 YFSETQ. The CDR3 is made up of 16 amino acids. The germline V and J ends were trimmed by 4 bases and 5 bases, with 16 bases remaining between them. CDR3 in amino acids: CASSIDTQRDNSPLHF. CDR3 nucleotide sequence: TGCGCCAGCAGCATCGACACCCAGAGGGATAATTCACCCCTCCACTTT.

This clonotype was observed a single time. The chain recombines TRBV5-1 with TRBJ2-3; D assignment may be TRBD1 or TRBD2 (5 bases each). CDR1 is SGHRS and CDR2 is YFSETQ in the germline V gene. Trimming left V 4 bases short and J 6 bases short, with 12 bases between. This CDR3 region has 13 residues. CDR3 protein: CASSGTNGDTQYF. The CDR3, as DNA: TGCGCCAGCAGCGGGACCAACGGGGATACGCAGTATTTT. Full variable domain (missing parts from reference TRBV5-1 and TRBJ2-3): KAGVTQTPRYLIKTRGQQVTLSCSPISGHRSVSWYQQTPGQGLQFLFEYFSETQRNKGNFPGRFSGRQFSNSRSEMNVSTLELGDSALYLCASSGTNGDTQYFGPGTRLTVL.

There are many counts of this clonotype. This chain uses TRBV28 with TRBJ2-7; D not resolved. The CDR3 loop spans 15 amino acids. Trimming stripped 3 bases from V and 3 bases from J, with 15 bases between. Germline CDR1 and CDR2: MDHEN and SYDVKM. The DNA for the CDR3 is TGTGCCAGCAGTTTTAATGGGCTTCCCAACTACGAGCAGTACTTC. Protein: CASSFNGLPNYEQYF.

The sample holds many counts of this clonotype. V is TRBV7-9 and J is TRBJ2-1; 9 positions agree with TRBD1. V was clipped by 5 bases and J by 3 bases; unmatched bases: 8. Germline CDR1 reads SEHNR; CDR2 reads FQNEAQ (reference sequence). CDR3 length equals 16 residues. The CDR3: CASSTPRGQGYNEQFF. The CDR3 nucleotides read TGTGCCAGCAGCACCCCAAGGGGACAGGGCTACAATGAGCAGTTCTTC.

The V call is TRBV19, the J call TRBJ1-3; 8 bases line up with TRBD1. The junction had 7 bases not matched to a gene; V was cut back by 8 bases and J by 4 bases. The CDR3 consists of 14 residues. Germline V gene sequence: CDR1 LNHDA, CDR2 SQIVND (reference sequence). CDR3 DNA sequence: TGTGCCAGTTCAGAGACAGGGGTCGGAAACACCATATATTTT. It translates to CASSETGVGNTIYF.

The rearrangement links TRBV9 to TRBJ2-2, with a possible D match to TRBD2 (6 bases). Germline lookup yields CDR1 SGDLS and CDR2 YYNGEE. The CDR3 consists of 16 residues. V was trimmed by 4 bases and J by 2 bases, leaving 15 bases between them. CDR3 sequence (DNA): TGTGCCAGCAGCCCACGGGGGTCCCTCAACACCGGGGAGCTGTTTTTT. This translates into CASSPRGSLNTGELFF.

This chain links TRBV20-1 with TRBJ1-5; a weak D match, TRBD1 (6 bases). Germline V gene data show CDR1 as DFQATT and CDR2 as SNEGSKA (reference sequence). With 7 bases removed from V and 5 bases from J, the gap between germline ends came to 12 bases. There are 12 residues in the CDR3. Written as DNA, the CDR3 is TGCAGTGGTAAACAGGGCGATCAGCCCCAGCATTTT. Encoded protein: CSGKQGDQPQHF.

The V gene is TRBV28, the J gene TRBJ1-3, with unresolved D. CDR3 size: 13 residues. With 6 bases removed from V and 0 bases from J, the gap between germline ends came to 6 bases. Germline assignment: CDR1 MDHEN and CDR2 SYDVKM. CDR3 protein: CASRISSGNTIYF. DNA for the CDR3: TGTGCCAGCAGGATTAGCTCTGGAAACACCATATATTTT.

This clonotype was counted between two and nine times. The chain employs TRBV4-3 and TRBJ2-2, with 9 bases that match TRBD1. J gave up 7 bases and V 4 bases, and 1 base lay outside the gene matches. CDR3 length: 13 amino acids. From germline, CDR1 is LGHNA and CDR2 YSLEER. The CDR3 bases are TGCGCCAGCAGCCGGACAGGGGTCGGGGAGCTGTTTTTT. Protein: CASSRTGVGELFF.

This clonotype has only a few counts. The genes are TRBV5-1 and TRBJ1-1, with a possible D match to TRBD1 (5 bases). CDR3 length: 15 amino acids. The V and J ends lost 3 bases and 2 bases respectively, with 14 bases between them. Looked up from germline, CDR1 is SGHRS and CDR2 is YFSETQ. CDR3: CASSSGLGENTEAFF. CDR3 nucleotides: TGCGCCAGCAGCTCTGGCTTGGGGGAAAACACTGAAGCTTTCTTT.

The J gene is TRBJ2-7, the V gene TRBV6-1; the D is unclear. CDR3 length: 15 residues. Between the trimmed V and J ends, which lost 7 bases and 3 bases, there was a span of 19 bases. From germline, CDR1 is MNHNS and CDR2 SASEGT. The CDR3 DNA reads as TGTGCCAGCACCGCCGCTGCACAGCCTGTCTACGAGCAGTACTTC. Translation gives CASTAAAQPVYEQYF.

This clonotype appeared many times. V usage is TRBV7-2 and J usage is TRBJ2-3; D unresolved. V lost 5 bases, J lost 0 bases, and 12 bases lay in between. CDR3 size: 15 residues. Germline V CDR1 and CDR2: SGHTA, FQGNSA. The CDR3 loop reads CASSLFRASTDTQYF. As DNA, the CDR3 is TGTGCCAGCAGCCTTTTTCGGGCTAGCACAGATACGCAGTATTTT.

V usage is TRBV7-9 and J usage is TRBJ2-1, with D perhaps matching TRBD1 (6 bases). The germline V and J ends were trimmed by 8 bases and 10 bases, with 12 bases remaining between them. There are 11 residues in the CDR3. Germline CDR1 reads SEHNR; CDR2 reads FQNEAQ (reference sequence). CDR3 bases: TGTGCCAGCTTGGGGGCCGGGGAGCAGTTCTTC. It specifies CASLGAGEQFF.